Described below is a single TCR beta chain sequence and its context. Its antigen is unknown. The assay was immunoSEQ multiplex PCR, and TCRdb's table has in-frame clones only and misses some. The sample holds about 26,000 clones, 86% seen once. The sample originates from a study of PD-1 blockade in classical Hodgkin lymphoma. Study information: Patients were dosed intravenously with nivolumab at 3 mg/kg every 2 weeks. Study outcomes and limitations: CD8+ TCR diversity did not rise significantly by C4D1, unlike CD4+. When nivolumab was started under 1 year after ASCT, patients were excluded.

Every one of the patients relapsed after autologous stem cell transplantation (brentuximab vedotin exposure was variable). Patients reached a best response of complete response, partial response or progressive disease. The CDR3 has 15 residues. Trimming cost V 4 bases and J 7 bases, with 14 bases left between them. Germline CDR1 is LNHDA and CDR2 is SQIVND (reference sequence). The TCR was taken from a human donor with classical Hodgkin lymphoma. J is TRBJ1-6 and V is TRBV19, with D tentatively TRBD1 (6 bases). The material was peripheral blood mononuclear cells (PBMCs), obtained at baseline. CDR3: CASSSQDSLNSPLHF. The CDR3 DNA follows: TGTGCCAGTAGTAGCCAGGACAGCCTAAATTCACCCCTCCACTTT.